The 7 T cell receptor beta chains below come from one sample, sequenced in a study of PD-1 blockade in classical Hodgkin lymphoma. Sequenced by immunoSEQ multiplex PCR; TCRdb stores in-frame clones only, minus some. The sample has under 110,000 clones; around 89% are singletons. Each patient's relapse followed autologous stem cell transplantation, and brentuximab vedotin exposure varied. The specimen was peripheral blood mononuclear cells (PBMCs), collected before the second cycle of nivolumab. The receptors come from a human donor with classical Hodgkin lymphoma.

This chain connects TRBV9 to TRBJ2-1, with TRBD2 matching over 10 bases. The J segment lost 3 bases and the V segment lost 3 bases, leaving 3 bases of the junction unmatched. CDR3 length: 15 residues. Germline V gene data show CDR1 as SGDLS and CDR2 as YYNGEE. In DNA, the CDR3 is TGTGCCAGCAGCGCCCTAGCGGGGGTCTACAATGAGCAGTTCTTC. It specifies CASSALAGVYNEQFF.

This chain joins TRBV6-5 and TRBJ2-7, with TRBD1 matching 8 bases. The CDR3 loop spans 13 amino acids. CDR1 and CDR2 from the germline V gene are MNHEY and SVGAGI. V lost 5 bases, J lost 4 bases, and 4 bases stayed unmatched. For the CDR3, the DNA is TGTGCCAGCAGTCGGGACAGGAGATACGAGCAGTACTTC. Its translation: CASSRDRRYEQYF.

DNA of the CDR3: TGTGCCAGCAGCCCCCAGGGACCGCCCTACACCTTC. This gives the protein CASSPQGPPYTF. The chain couples TRBV5-6 to TRBJ1-2, with D possibly TRBD1 on 5 matching bases. Germline V gene sequence: CDR1 SGHDT, CDR2 YYEEEE. Trimming stripped 4 bases from V and 10 bases from J, with 14 bases between. The CDR3 has 12 amino acids.

The J gene is TRBJ2-7, the V gene TRBV7-2, with D perhaps TRBD1 (6 bases). The germline V gene encodes CDR1 SGHTA and CDR2 FQGNSA. The CDR3 contains 16 residues. The germline V and J ends were trimmed by 2 bases and 3 bases, with 17 bases remaining between them. The CDR3 nucleotides read TGTGCCAGCAGCTTACAAACGATAGGACAGATCTACGAGCAGTACTTC. This codes for CASSLQTIGQIYEQYF.

The rearrangement links TRBV19 to TRBJ1-5, with 8 bases aligning to TRBD1. The germline V gene encodes CDR1 LNHDA and CDR2 SQIVND (reference sequence). V shed 5 bases and J 5 bases; nucleotides not matched to a gene: 5. This CDR3 region has 14 residues. The chain's CDR3 is CASSVQGADQPQHF. The CDR3 DNA follows: TGTGCCAGTAGTGTCCAGGGGGCGGATCAGCCCCAGCATTTT. The complete variable domain, with remaining parts taken from reference TRBV19 and TRBJ1-5, reads DGGITQSPKYLFRKEGQNVTLSCEQNLNHDAMYWYRQDPGQGLRLIYYSQIVNDFQKGDIAEGYSVSREKKESFPLTVTSAQKNPTAFYLCASSVQGADQPQHFGDGTRLSIL.

This clone was detected only once. This chain links TRBV27 with TRBJ1-1, with D possibly matching TRBD1 (5 bases). Trimming removed 2 bases at V and 2 bases at J, with 9 bases between. Germline CDR1 reads MNHEY; CDR2 reads SMNVEV (reference sequence). This CDR3 contains 14 residues. The CDR3 sequence is CASSLNRRNTEAFF. For the CDR3, the DNA is TGTGCCAGCAGTTTAAACAGGAGAAACACTGAAGCTTTCTTT.

This clone was recorded only once. V is TRBV11-2 and J is TRBJ2-7; TRBD2 matches at 11 bases. The CDR3 sequence is 15 residues long. The V segment lost 4 bases and the J segment 4 bases; nucleotides outside the gene matches: 6. CDR1 is SGHAT and CDR2 is FQNNGV in the germline V gene. The DNA for the CDR3 is TGTGCCAGCAGCTCGACTAGCGGGGTGAAGTACGAGCAGTACTTC. Protein sequence: CASSSTSGVKYEQYF.